What follows are 18 T cell receptor beta chains derived from one specimen sequenced in a study of HIV-infected patients and healthy controls. No cell fractionation was done, so the repertoire covers all unsorted peripheral blood T cells. cDNA was made from approximately 500 ng RNA using alpha and beta constant primers. Using multiplexing indices, alpha and beta chain libraries were generated apart by chain-specific third strand synthesis. TCRdb analysed the 5' RACE reads with MiXCR anew, one entry per CDR3 protein. Of about 13,000 distinct CDR3 sequences listed, roughly a tenth are singletons. The sequencing input was blood. The source of these receptors is an adult in good health.

The V gene is TRBV12-3 or TRBV12-4, the J gene TRBJ1-4; D gene unclear. The V end lost 7 bases, the J end lost 8 bases, and 17 bases lay between the germline ends. The CDR3 is 14 residues long. CDR3 coding DNA: TGTGCCAGCACCAGAACGGGGAGCTTAGAAAAACTGTTTTTT. It codes for CASTRTGSLEKLFF.

This clonotype rates as medium-sized (0.01 to 0.1%). The chain links TRBV12-3 or TRBV12-4 to TRBJ2-5; D call uncertain. The CDR3 contains 11 residues. The ends were cut back, 6 bases at V and 5 bases at J, with 7 bases in the middle. The CDR3 loop is CASSLRETQYF. Here the CDR3 DNA reads TGTGCCAGCAGCCTTAGGGAGACCCAGTACTTC.

This clonotype was found many times. This chain uses TRBV14 with TRBJ1-2; TRBD1 is a possible D gene (6 bases). Per the germline V gene, CDR1 is SGHDN and CDR2 is FVKESK. V gave up 4 bases and J gave up 5 bases, with 17 bases separating them. This CDR3 has 15 residues. CDR3 DNA: TGTGCCAGCAGCCGAAGGGACATCACCCTATATGGCTACACCTTC. Translating gives CASSRRDITLYGYTF.

The CDR3 loop is CASSHDASGLSYEQYF. In nucleotides, the CDR3 is TGTGCCAGCAGCCATGACGCTAGCGGCCTCTCCTACGAGCAGTACTTC. V gene TRBV14 combines with J gene TRBJ2-7; TRBD2 matches at 7 bases. Germline V gives CDR1 SGHDN, CDR2 FVKESK. The CDR3 totals 16 residues. V lost 3 bases to trimming and J lost 0 bases; unmatched junction nucleotides: 8.

This clonotype was seen ten or more times. CDR3 loop: CASSPRSVSNQPQHF. The CDR3 nucleotides read TGTGCCAGCTCCCCGAGGTCTGTGAGCAATCAGCCCCAGCATTTT. This chain connects TRBV18 to TRBJ1-5; D uncertain. The CDR3 totals 15 residues. Germline CDR1 reads KGHSH; CDR2 reads LQKENI. Trimming removed 6 bases at V and 1 base at J, with 13 bases between.

V is TRBV11-3 and J is TRBJ2-6, with a tentative D call TRBD1 (5 bases). CDR1 is SGHNT and CDR2 is YENEEA in the germline V gene. CDR3 length: 18 residues. The V end lost 1 base, the J end lost 1 base, and 14 bases lay between the germline ends. CDR3 sequence reads: CASSLGQGIRSGANVLTF. In DNA, the CDR3 is TGTGCCAGCAGCTTAGGCCAGGGCATTCGGTCTGGGGCCAACGTCCTGACTTTC.

This clonotype was observed at least ten times. The chain is built from TRBV28 and TRBJ1-2; D is undetermined. Germline loops: CDR1 MDHEN, CDR2 SYDVKM. The CDR3 contains 14 residues. The V end lost 5 bases, the J end lost 0 bases, and 10 bases lay between the germline ends. The CDR3 spells CASSAGVANYGYTF. Written as DNA, the CDR3 is TGTGCCAGCAGTGCGGGAGTAGCTAACTATGGCTACACCTTC.

The CDR3 region is CSVEALSGSRREQYF. As DNA, the CDR3 is TGCAGCGTTGAAGCCCTTAGCGGGAGCCGACGCGAGCAGTACTTC. The genes are TRBV29-1 and TRBJ2-7; TRBD2 matches at 9 bases. In germline, CDR1 is SQVTM, CDR2 ANQGSEA. CDR3 size: 15 residues. J was trimmed by 6 bases and V by 1 base; bases with no gene match: 10.

This clonotype occurred many times. This chain joins TRBV7-2 and TRBJ2-7; 7 nucleotides line up with TRBD2. Trimming at V came to 1 base and at J to 2 bases, leaving 2 bases not matched to a gene. Germline loops: CDR1 SGHTA, CDR2 FQGNSA. The CDR3 has 14 amino acids. The CDR3 sequence is CASSLDAGAYEQYF. CDR3 in DNA: TGTGCCAGCAGCTTAGACGCGGGGGCCTACGAGCAGTACTTC.

This clonotype has at least ten counts. The gene calls are TRBV5-4 and TRBJ2-7; 8 nucleotides agree with TRBD1. This CDR3 comprises 15 residues. The trim removed 7 bases at V and 2 bases at J, leaving 11 bases unmatched. Germline V gene lookup returns CDR1 SGHNT and CDR2 YYREEE (reference sequence). In nucleotides, the CDR3 is TGTGCCAGCGGACACGGACAGGGTTCGACCTACGAGCAGTACTTC. This codes for CASGHGQGSTYEQYF.

This clonotype appeared many times. The V call is TRBV7-9, the J call TRBJ2-1, with 7 bases lining up with TRBD2. CDR1 is SEHNR, CDR2 FQNEAQ, per germline (reference sequence). V lost 4 bases, J lost 0 bases, and 12 bases stayed unmatched. The CDR3 is made up of 18 amino acids. CDR3 amino acids: CASSSRLADKSSYNEQFF. CDR3 nucleotides: TGTGCCAGCAGCTCGCGGCTAGCGGATAAGAGCTCCTACAATGAGCAGTTCTTC.

By sample fraction, this clonotype is medium-sized. V is TRBV20-1 and J is TRBJ1-1; D is ambiguous. V was clipped by 7 bases and J by 1 base, with 7 bases between them. The CDR3 runs 11 residues. Per the germline V gene, CDR1 is DFQATT and CDR2 is SNEGSKA (reference sequence). The CDR3 loop reads CSEQKNTEAFF. The CDR3 bases are TGCAGTGAACAGAAGAACACTGAAGCTTTCTTT.

This clonotype was seen ten or more times. V gene TRBV29-1 combines with J gene TRBJ1-3, with 11 positions matching TRBD1. V was pared by 7 bases and J by 8 bases, with 10 bases of the junction left unmatched. The germline V gene has CDR1 SQVTM and CDR2 ANQGSEA. The CDR3 length is 14 residues. The CDR3 protein is CSAKPGTGGDTIYF. For the CDR3, the DNA is TGCAGCGCAAAACCCGGGACAGGGGGAGACACCATATATTTT. The variable domain in full, completed from reference TRBV29-1 and TRBJ1-3, reads SAVISQKPSRDICQRGTSLTIQCQVDSQVTMMFWYRQQPGQSLTLIATANQGSEATYESGFVIDKFPISRPNLTFSTLTVSNMSPEDSSIYLCSAKPGTGGDTIYFGEGSWLTVV.

By share of the sample, this clonotype is medium-sized (0.01 to 0.1%). J is TRBJ2-7 and V is TRBV9; D is undetermined. The ends were cut back, 4 bases at V and 3 bases at J, with 17 bases in the middle. This CDR3 spans 15 amino acids. From germline, CDR1 is SGDLS and CDR2 YYNGEE. The CDR3 region is CASSFPSTVIYEQYF. DNA of the CDR3: TGTGCCAGCAGCTTCCCCTCTACAGTCATCTACGAGCAGTACTTC.

In its sample, this clonotype was seen many times. The V call is TRBV20-1, the J call TRBJ2-1; 12 bases align to TRBD2. Germline CDR1 and CDR2: DFQATT and SNEGSKA (reference sequence). V was pared by 5 bases and J by 4 bases, with 6 bases of the junction left unmatched. The CDR3 runs to 15 residues. The CDR3 loop reads CSASGLAGRYNEQFF. The CDR3 nucleotides read TGCAGTGCTTCCGGACTAGCGGGAAGGTACAATGAGCAGTTCTTC.

This clonotype was recorded many times. The chain combines TRBV25-1 with TRBJ1-5; D may be TRBD1 (6 bases). Germline loops: CDR1 MGHDK, CDR2 SYGVNS. CDR3 length: 13 amino acids. Trimming removed 6 bases at V and 1 base at J, with 7 bases between. The CDR3 sequence is CASSTGSNQPQHF. CDR3 nucleotide sequence: TGTGCCAGCAGCACAGGGAGCAATCAGCCCCAGCATTTT. Full variable domain (rest looked up from reference TRBV25-1 and TRBJ1-5): EADIYQTPRYLVIGTGKKITLECSQTMGHDKMYWYQQDPGMELHLIHYSYGVNSTEKGDLSSESTVSRIRTEHFPLTLESARPSHTSQYLCASSTGSNQPQHFGDGTRLSIL.

This clonotype is medium-sized (0.01 to 0.1%). The gene calls are TRBV6-4 and TRBJ2-1; maybe TRBD2 (5 bases). The CDR3 contains 16 residues. Trimming removed 6 bases at V and 0 bases at J, with 15 bases between. Germline assignment: CDR1 MRHNA and CDR2 SNTAGT. The CDR3 loop is CASSSAAESSYNEQFF. As DNA, the CDR3 is TGTGCCAGCAGCTCGGCAGCGGAAAGCTCCTACAATGAGCAGTTCTTC.

The table lists this clonotype with many counts. The J gene is TRBJ2-5, the V gene TRBV19; D might be TRBD2 (6 bases). Per germline, CDR1 LNHDA and CDR2 SQIVND (reference sequence). Deletions cut 6 bases from V and 0 bases from J, with 17 bases between. The CDR3 extends over 16 amino acids. CDR3 sequence reads: CASSLDGGVNQETQYF. The CDR3 nucleotides read TGTGCCAGTAGCTTAGACGGCGGGGTGAACCAAGAGACCCAGTACTTC.